This T cell receptor (beta chain) was sequenced during a study of T cells in Graves' hyperthyroidism and ophthalmopathy. Points from the study as a whole: Among thyroid clonotypes expanded above 0.001, most also appeared in blood.

In the ophthalmopathy cohort, Clinical Activity Score was at least 3, NOSPECS grade at least 4, and duration under 3 months. RNA transcripts gave rise to amplified TCR beta CDR3 regions. Using the HTBI primer set, a first-round RT-PCR was run on the TCR CDR3. TCRdb re-called the multiplex PCR reads with MiXCR, one entry per CDR3 protein. The sample records 400,000 or so distinct CDR3 sequences, roughly 15% being singletons. Germline CDR1 reads GTSNPN; CDR2 reads SVGIG (reference sequence). This CDR3 spans 13 amino acids. V lost 7 bases and J lost 3, with 15 bases in between. This clonotype has ten or more counts. The target antigen is unknown.

This clonotype originated in a woman in her sixties or seventies with Graves' ophthalmopathy. V is TRBV30 and J is TRBJ1-2; a possible D gene is TRBD1 (5 bases). The sequencing input was blood. The CDR3 sequence: CAYERQTYYGYTF. The CDR3 region has the DNA TGTGCCTATGAGCGACAGACTTACTATGGCTACACCTTC.